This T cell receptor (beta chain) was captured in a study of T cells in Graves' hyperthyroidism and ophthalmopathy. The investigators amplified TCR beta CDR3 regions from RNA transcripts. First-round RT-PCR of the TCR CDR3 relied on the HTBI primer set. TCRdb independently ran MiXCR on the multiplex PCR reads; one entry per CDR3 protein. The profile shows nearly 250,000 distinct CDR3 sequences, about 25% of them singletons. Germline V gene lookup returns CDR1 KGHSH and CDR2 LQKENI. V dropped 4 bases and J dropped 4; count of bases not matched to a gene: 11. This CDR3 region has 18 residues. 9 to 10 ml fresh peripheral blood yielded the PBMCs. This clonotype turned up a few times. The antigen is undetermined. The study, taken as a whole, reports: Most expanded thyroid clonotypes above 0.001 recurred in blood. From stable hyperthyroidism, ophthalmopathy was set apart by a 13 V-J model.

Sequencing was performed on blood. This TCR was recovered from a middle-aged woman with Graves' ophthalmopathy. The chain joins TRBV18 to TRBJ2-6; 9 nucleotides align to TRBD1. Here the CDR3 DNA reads TGTGCCAGCTCACAAACCGGGACAGGGCTTTCCGGGGCCAACGTCCTGACTTTC. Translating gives CASSQTGTGLSGANVLTF.